The 22 T cell receptor beta chains given below trace back to one sample, sequenced in a study of blood T cells in healthy people across ages (dated by TCRdb to between 2014 and 2017). Libraries were constructed by 5' RACE. The sequencer was an Illumina HiSeq 2500. A second roughly 6 to 12 cycle PCR used a sample-barcoded 5' primer and a J-beta primer mix. TCRdb redid the processing of the public reads, applying fastp at Q25 and MiXCR, and retained in-frame beta chains. Identical CDR3 protein sequences are pooled into one entry, listed with their most common genes and DNA. This sample comprises approximately 800,000 distinct CDR3 sequences, about 34% of them detected only once. The top ten clonotypes cover approximately 13% of the sample. The sequenced sample was blood. All receptors come from a man younger than 35 in good health.

This clonotype came up once. The rearrangement uses TRBV25-1 and TRBJ2-7; 10 bases match TRBD1. From germline, CDR1 is MGHDK and CDR2 SYGVNS. The CDR3 covers 17 residues. V shed 3 bases, J shed 0 bases, and the junction held 8 bases outside the gene matches. The CDR3: CASSEGQGSLGSYEQYF. The CDR3 nucleotides are TGTGCCAGCAGTGAGGGACAGGGGAGTTTGGGCTCCTACGAGCAGTACTTC.

At least ten counts were recorded for this clonotype. CDR3 bases: TGCAGCGTAGCTAGCGGGGACGGAGAGACCCAGTACTTC. The encoded protein is CSVASGDGETQYF. The V call is TRBV29-1, the J call TRBJ2-5, with 9 nucleotides matching TRBD2. V shed 6 bases, J shed 4 bases, and the junction held 6 bases outside the gene matches. The germline gives CDR1 SQVTM, CDR2 ANQGSEA. This CDR3 region has 13 residues.

The chain uses TRBV7-2 and TRBJ1-1; tentative D call: TRBD1 (5 bases). This CDR3 region has 16 residues. Germline CDR1 SGHTA, CDR2 FQGNSA. The V end lost 1 base, the J end lost 0 bases, and 12 bases lay between the germline ends. The CDR3 here is CASSLVGQRMNTEAFF. The DNA of the CDR3 is TGTGCCAGCAGCTTAGTGGGGCAGCGAATGAACACTGAAGCTTTCTTT.

In this sample, this clonotype turned up many times. The chain uses TRBV5-1 and TRBJ2-3; perhaps D is TRBD1 or TRBD2 (5 bases each). The CDR3 is made up of 15 amino acids. V dropped 0 bases and J dropped 5 bases, with 13 bases sitting between them. From germline, CDR1 is SGHRS and CDR2 YFSETQ. CDR3 nucleotide sequence: TGCGCCAGCAGCTTGGCAGGGAGATCGGTAGATACGCAGTATTTT. It translates to CASSLAGRSVDTQYF.

V usage is TRBV28 and J usage is TRBJ2-7; 9 bases map to TRBD1. Germline V CDR1 and CDR2: MDHEN, SYDVKM. This CDR3 contains 18 residues. V lost 5 bases, J lost 4 bases, and 18 bases stayed unmatched. The CDR3 bases are TGTGCCAGCAGTCAGAAGGGACAGGGAAATGGAGTTTCTTACGAGCAGTACTTC. Its protein is CASSQKGQGNGVSYEQYF.

As for this clonotype: A single base separates this from a much larger clone, so it may be a read error. V usage is TRBV4-2 and J usage is TRBJ2-7; no reliable D call. Matching the DNA end better, TRBJ2-5 makes the J call doubtful. The CDR3 runs to 15 residues. Germline values: CDR1 LGHNA, CDR2 YNFKEQ. The CDR3 DNA is TGTGCCAGCAGCCAAGGTGACGAGGACGAAAAGACCCAGTACTTC. It codes for CASSQGDEDEKTQYF.

This clonotype was seen only a few times. This chain joins TRBV20-1 and TRBJ2-7; 9 nucleotides match TRBD1. V lost 4 bases to trimming and J lost 7 bases; unmatched junction nucleotides: 8. From germline, CDR1 is DFQATT and CDR2 SNEGSKA (reference sequence). This CDR3 is built from 13 residues. CDR3 sequence reads: CSATNTGGDEQYF. In DNA form, the CDR3 reads TGCAGTGCTACTAATACAGGGGGCGATGAGCAGTACTTC.

The rearrangement links TRBV7-9 to TRBJ2-1; TRBD2 agrees at 7 bases. Trimming took 6 bases from V and 7 from J; bases not matched to a gene: 6. The CDR3 runs 13 residues. The germline V gene has CDR1 SEHNR and CDR2 FQNEAQ (reference sequence). DNA of the CDR3: TGTGCCAGCAGACCGGGACTACTTAATGAGCAGTTCTTC. Translation: CASRPGLLNEQFF.

The J gene is TRBJ1-2, the V gene TRBV20-1; a weak D match, TRBD1 (6 bases). The CDR3 runs 13 residues. Per the germline V gene, CDR1 is DFQATT and CDR2 is SNEGSKA (reference sequence). Trimming removed 3 bases from V and 6 bases from J, with 14 bases in between. CDR3 DNA sequence: TGCAGTGCTAGGGTCAGGGGTGCCGATGGCTACACCTTC. As protein: CSARVRGADGYTF.

This clonotype came up a few times. This chain connects TRBV6-2 or TRBV6-3 to TRBJ2-1; 7 bases are shared with TRBD2. Per the germline V gene, CDR1 is MNHEY and CDR2 is SVGEGT. V shed 2 bases, J shed 8 bases, and the junction held 6 bases outside the gene matches. There are 14 residues in the CDR3. This CDR3 reads CASSYRGGDYEQFF. The CDR3, as DNA: TGTGCCAGCAGTTACAGGGGAGGGGACTATGAGCAGTTCTTC.

In its sample, this clonotype was seen many times. The V call is TRBV5-1, the J call TRBJ1-6; 9 nucleotides line up with TRBD1. CDR3 size: 16 residues. Trimming took 4 bases from V and 8 from J; bases not matched to a gene: 10. The germline V gene encodes CDR1 SGHRS and CDR2 YFSETQ. CDR3 residues: CASSTQGAEGDSPLHF. The DNA for the CDR3 is TGCGCCAGCAGCACACAGGGGGCTGAGGGTGATTCACCCCTCCACTTT.

Comments on this clonotype: This clone may be a read error of a much larger clone one base away. The J gene is TRBJ1-2, the V gene TRBV12-3 or TRBV12-4; D call uncertain. V was pared by 6 bases and J by 2 bases, with 13 bases between. The CDR3 extends over 14 amino acids. CDR3 region: CASRREGGNYGYTF. Written as DNA, the CDR3 is TGTGCCAGCAGACGCGAGGGCGGCAACTATGGCTACACCTTC.

This clonotype has ten or more counts. This sequence joins TRBV5-1 and TRBJ1-2, with 10 nucleotides matching TRBD1. The germline V gene encodes CDR1 SGHRS and CDR2 YFSETQ. The J segment lost 7 bases and the V segment lost 2 bases, leaving 5 bases of the junction unmatched. The CDR3 has 14 amino acids. CDR3 amino acids: CASSFGTGAGGYTF. The CDR3, as DNA: TGCGCCAGCAGCTTCGGGACAGGGGCCGGTGGCTACACCTTC.

The rearrangement links TRBV7-2 to TRBJ1-1; D unclear. Germline V lookup: CDR1 SGHTA, CDR2 FQGNSA. V dropped 1 base and J dropped 1 base, with 10 bases sitting between them. CDR3 length equals 15 residues. The CDR3 region has the DNA TGTGCCAGCAGCTTAGGGCCAGTAAGGAACACTGAAGCTTTCTTT. Its translation: CASSLGPVRNTEAFF.

This clonotype was found many times. This rearrangement joins TRBV5-1 to TRBJ2-1; the match to TRBD1 covers 9 bases. V shed 0 bases and J 9 bases; nucleotides not matched to a gene: 4. Germline values: CDR1 SGHRS, CDR2 YFSETQ. The CDR3 covers 14 residues. The CDR3 DNA reads TGCGCCAGCAGCTTGGATGGGACAGGGAGTGAGCAGTTCTTC. Amino acids: CASSLDGTGSEQFF.

This clonotype was counted at least ten times. The chain links TRBV28 to TRBJ2-3; D is ambiguous. CDR3 size: 12 residues. Looked up from germline, CDR1 is MDHEN and CDR2 is SYDVKM. The V and J ends lost 7 bases and 1 base respectively, with 6 bases between them. This chain's CDR3 is CASMDGTDTQYF. Here the CDR3 DNA reads TGTGCCAGCATGGACGGCACAGATACGCAGTATTTT.

The CDR3 loop is CSARDPGDRVDEQYF. The DNA for the CDR3 is TGCAGTGCTAGAGATCCGGGGGACAGGGTCGACGAGCAGTACTTC. The chain employs TRBV20-1 and TRBJ2-7, with 9 bases identical to TRBD1. V shed 0 bases, J shed 5 bases, and the junction held 8 bases outside the gene matches. Germline V gene lookup returns CDR1 DFQATT and CDR2 SNEGSKA (reference sequence). This CDR3 has 15 amino acids.

This clonotype has just a few counts. V is TRBV4-3 and J is TRBJ2-2; no definite D call. The germline V gene has CDR1 LGHNA and CDR2 YSLEER. V was trimmed by 0 bases and J by 10 bases, leaving 12 bases between them. The CDR3 sequence is 14 residues long. For the CDR3, the DNA is TGCGCCAGCAGCCAAGATCTCGAAGTCAAGGAGCTGTTTTTT. It is translated as CASSQDLEVKELFF.

This clonotype was observed many times. The chain recombines TRBV28 with TRBJ2-4; no firm D call. There are 14 residues in the CDR3. Germline CDR1 is MDHEN and CDR2 is SYDVKM. Trimming removed 3 bases from V and 2 bases from J, with 8 bases in between. CDR3 nucleotides: TGTGCCAGCAGTTTGGGCAGGTCCAAAAACATTCAGTACTTC. Translating gives CASSLGRSKNIQYF.

This chain joins TRBV2 and TRBJ1-5, with D perhaps TRBD1 (6 bases). Trimming removed 11 bases at V and 1 base at J, with 12 bases between. The CDR3 is 13 amino acids. Germline-derived CDR1 and CDR2 are SNHLY and FYNNEI. The CDR3 region is CAGSRGSNQPQHF. CDR3 sequence (DNA): TGTGCCGGAAGCAGGGGAAGCAATCAGCCCCAGCATTTT.

The genes are TRBV30 and TRBJ1-1; D is undetermined. Between the trimmed V and J ends, which lost 3 bases and 8 bases, there was a span of 10 bases. Looked up from germline, CDR1 is GTSNPN and CDR2 is SVGIG (reference sequence). There are 11 residues in the CDR3. CDR3 in amino acids: CAWRGYGEAFF. CDR3 bases: TGTGCCTGGAGGGGTTATGGAGAAGCTTTCTTT.

A remark on this clonotype: A much larger clonotype is one base distant, so this may be a read error. The chain has TRBV29-1 and TRBJ2-1, with D tentatively TRBD1 or TRBD2 (5 bases each). The CDR3 contains 16 residues. V lost 8 bases, J lost 5 bases, and 25 bases lay in between. Germline-derived CDR1 and CDR2 are SQVTM and ANQGSEA. CDR3 coding DNA: TGCAGCACTGAGGGGAAAGGTGGGAACCCCAACAATGAGCAGTTCTTC. This encodes CSTEGKGGNPNNEQFF.